The entry that follows covers one T cell receptor beta chain sequence. This sample was included in a study of blood T cell repertoires in COVID-19. Overall study: PBMCs, B-cell-depleted T cells, or T cells provided the cDNA or gDNA that made up the material.

Per the germline V gene, CDR1 is LGHNT and CDR2 is FRNRAP. V lost 4 bases to trimming and J lost 3 bases; unmatched junction nucleotides: 1. The CDR3 consists of 15 residues. Repertoires were generated with immunoSEQ multiplex PCR, while TCRdb's copy carries only in-frame clones and drops some. Here the sample spans hundreds of thousands of clones, 88% being singletons. This TCR was recovered from a woman aged 35 to 49 with acute COVID-19. The rearrangement links TRBV12-5 to TRBJ2-3; 13 bases fit TRBD2. Sequenced: PBMCs or T cells enriched from blood (not recorded which). CDR3 in DNA: TGTGCTAGTGGTTCGACTAGCGGGGGGACAGATACGCAGTATTTT. Its protein product is CASGSTSGGTDTQYF.